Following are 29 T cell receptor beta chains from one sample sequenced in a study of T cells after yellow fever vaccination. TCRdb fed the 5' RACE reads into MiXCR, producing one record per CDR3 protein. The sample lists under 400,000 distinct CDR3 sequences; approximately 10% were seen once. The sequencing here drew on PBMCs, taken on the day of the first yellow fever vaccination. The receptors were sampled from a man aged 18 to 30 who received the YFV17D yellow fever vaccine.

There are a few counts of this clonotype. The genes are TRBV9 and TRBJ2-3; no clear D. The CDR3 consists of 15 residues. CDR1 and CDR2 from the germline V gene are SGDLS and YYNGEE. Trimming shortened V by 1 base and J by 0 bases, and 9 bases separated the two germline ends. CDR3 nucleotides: TGTGCCAGCAGCGTAACAGCGCCCAGCACAGATACGCAGTATTTT. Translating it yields CASSVTAPSTDTQYF.

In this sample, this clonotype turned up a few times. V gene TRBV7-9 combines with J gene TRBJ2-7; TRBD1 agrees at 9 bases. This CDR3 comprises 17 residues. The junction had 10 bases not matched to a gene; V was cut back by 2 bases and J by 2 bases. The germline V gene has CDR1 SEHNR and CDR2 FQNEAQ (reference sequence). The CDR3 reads CASSLPLRRQGAYEQYF. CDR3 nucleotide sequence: TGTGCCAGCAGCTTACCCCTTCGACGACAGGGGGCCTACGAGCAGTACTTC.

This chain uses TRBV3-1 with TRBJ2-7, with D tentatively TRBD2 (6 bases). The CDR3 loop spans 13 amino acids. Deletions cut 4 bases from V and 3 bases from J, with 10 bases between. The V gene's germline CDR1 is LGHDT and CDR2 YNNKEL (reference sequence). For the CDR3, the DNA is TGTGCCAGCAGCCGTAAGGGAGGCTACGAGCAGTACGTC. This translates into CASSRKGGYEQYV.

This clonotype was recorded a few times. CDR3 nucleotide sequence: TGTGCCAGCAGTGAACTTGGGGTTAACGAGCAGTACTTC. It yields the protein CASSELGVNEQYF. The rearrangement joins TRBV25-1 to TRBJ2-7, with D unresolved. The CDR3 sequence is 13 residues long. V was pared by 2 bases and J by 5 bases, with 10 bases between. CDR1 is MGHDK, CDR2 SYGVNS, per germline.

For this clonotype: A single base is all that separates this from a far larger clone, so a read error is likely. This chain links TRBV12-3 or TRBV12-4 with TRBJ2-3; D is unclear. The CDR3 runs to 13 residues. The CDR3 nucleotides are TGTGCCGGCAGTTTACGGGGCACAGATACGCAGTATTTT. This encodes CAGSLRGTDTQYF.

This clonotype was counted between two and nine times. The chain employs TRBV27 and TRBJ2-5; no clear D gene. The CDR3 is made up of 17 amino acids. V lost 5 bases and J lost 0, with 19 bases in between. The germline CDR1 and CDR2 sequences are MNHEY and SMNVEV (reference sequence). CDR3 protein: CASSPRGRTTDQETQYF. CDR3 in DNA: TGTGCCAGCAGTCCCAGAGGACGGACGACGGACCAAGAGACCCAGTACTTC.

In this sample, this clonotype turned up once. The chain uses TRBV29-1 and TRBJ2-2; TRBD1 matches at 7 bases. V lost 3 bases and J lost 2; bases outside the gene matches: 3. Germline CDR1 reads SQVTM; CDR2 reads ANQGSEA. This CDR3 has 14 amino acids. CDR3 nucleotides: TGCAGCGTTGACCGACAGGGCAACACCGGGGAGCTGTTTTTT. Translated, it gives CSVDRQGNTGELFF.

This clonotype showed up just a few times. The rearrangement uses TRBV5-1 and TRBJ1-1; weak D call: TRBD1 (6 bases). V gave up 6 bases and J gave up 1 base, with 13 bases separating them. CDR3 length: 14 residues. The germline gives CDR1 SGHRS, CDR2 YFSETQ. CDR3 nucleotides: TGCGCCAGCAAGGCGGGGGGGGCGAACACTGAAGCTTTCTTT. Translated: CASKAGGANTEAFF.

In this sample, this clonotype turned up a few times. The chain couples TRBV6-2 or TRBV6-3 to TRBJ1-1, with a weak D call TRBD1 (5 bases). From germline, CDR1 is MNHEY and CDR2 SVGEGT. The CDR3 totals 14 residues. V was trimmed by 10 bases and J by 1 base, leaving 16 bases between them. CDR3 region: CATKYRGPNTEAFF. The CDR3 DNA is TGTGCCACCAAGTACCGGGGACCGAACACTGAAGCTTTCTTT.

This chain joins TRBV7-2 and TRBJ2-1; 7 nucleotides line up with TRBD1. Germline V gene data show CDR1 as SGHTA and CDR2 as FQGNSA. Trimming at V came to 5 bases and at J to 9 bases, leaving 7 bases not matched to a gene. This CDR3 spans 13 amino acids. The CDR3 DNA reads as TGTGCCAGCAGCCTGACAGGGCTCACTGAGCAGTTCTTC. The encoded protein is CASSLTGLTEQFF.

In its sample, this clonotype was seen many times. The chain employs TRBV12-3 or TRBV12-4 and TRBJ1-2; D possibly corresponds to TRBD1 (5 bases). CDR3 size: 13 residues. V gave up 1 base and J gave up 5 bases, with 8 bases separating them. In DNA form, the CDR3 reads TGTGCCAGCAGTTTAGGGCAGGGTTATGGCTACACCTTC. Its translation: CASSLGQGYGYTF.

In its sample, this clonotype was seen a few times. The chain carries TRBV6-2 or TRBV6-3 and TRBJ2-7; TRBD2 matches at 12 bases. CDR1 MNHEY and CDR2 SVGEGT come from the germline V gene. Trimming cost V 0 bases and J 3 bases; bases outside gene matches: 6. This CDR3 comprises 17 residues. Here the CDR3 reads CASSYSLAGGDNYEQYF. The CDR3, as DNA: TGTGCCAGCAGTTACTCACTAGCGGGGGGCGACAACTACGAGCAGTACTTC.

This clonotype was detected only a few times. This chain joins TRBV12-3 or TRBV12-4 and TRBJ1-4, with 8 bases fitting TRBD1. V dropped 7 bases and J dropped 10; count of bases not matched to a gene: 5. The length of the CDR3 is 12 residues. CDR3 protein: CASTGQGGKLFF. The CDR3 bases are TGTGCCAGCACTGGACAGGGAGGAAAACTGTTTTTT.

CDR3 nucleotide sequence: TGTGCCAGCAGCGTACCCCGGTGGGGCGGTGGGGCCAACGTCCTGACTTTC. This sequence encodes CASSVPRWGGGANVLTF. The chain joins TRBV9 to TRBJ2-6, with D possibly being TRBD1 (5 bases). Looked up from germline, CDR1 is SGDLS and CDR2 is YYNGEE. This CDR3 contains 17 residues. Trimming left V 1 base short and J 3 bases short, with 14 bases between.

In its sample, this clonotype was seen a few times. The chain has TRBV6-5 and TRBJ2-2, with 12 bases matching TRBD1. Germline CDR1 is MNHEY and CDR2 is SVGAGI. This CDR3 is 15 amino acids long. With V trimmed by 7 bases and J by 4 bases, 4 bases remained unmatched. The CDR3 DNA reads TGTGCCAGCAACCCGGGACAGGGGGCCACCGGGGAGCTGTTTTTT. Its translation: CASNPGQGATGELFF.

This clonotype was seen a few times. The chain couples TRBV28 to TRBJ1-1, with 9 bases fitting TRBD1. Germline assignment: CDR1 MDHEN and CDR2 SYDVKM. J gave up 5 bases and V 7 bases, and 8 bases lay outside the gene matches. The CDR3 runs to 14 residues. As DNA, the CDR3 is TGTGCCAGCAAGGGAACAGGGGGCTTTACTGAAGCTTTCTTT. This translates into CASKGTGGFTEAFF.

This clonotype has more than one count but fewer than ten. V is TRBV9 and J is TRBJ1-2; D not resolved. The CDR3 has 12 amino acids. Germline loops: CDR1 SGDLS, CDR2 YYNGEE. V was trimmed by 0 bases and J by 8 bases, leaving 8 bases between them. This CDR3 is CASSVGQGGYTF. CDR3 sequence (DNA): TGTGCCAGCAGCGTAGGCCAAGGGGGCTACACCTTC.

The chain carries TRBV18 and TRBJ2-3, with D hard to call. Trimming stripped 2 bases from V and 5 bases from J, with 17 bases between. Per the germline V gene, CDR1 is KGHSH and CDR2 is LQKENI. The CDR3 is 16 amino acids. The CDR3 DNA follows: TGTGCCAGCTCACCAGGCCGGACCCCGTGGGGAGATACGCAGTATTTT. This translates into CASSPGRTPWGDTQYF.

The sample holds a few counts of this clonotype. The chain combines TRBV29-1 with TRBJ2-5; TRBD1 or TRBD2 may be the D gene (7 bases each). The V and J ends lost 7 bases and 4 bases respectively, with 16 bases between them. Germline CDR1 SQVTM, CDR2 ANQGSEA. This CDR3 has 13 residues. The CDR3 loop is CSAGGGERETQYF. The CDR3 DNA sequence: TGCAGCGCAGGGGGAGGGGAGAGAGAGACCCAGTACTTC.

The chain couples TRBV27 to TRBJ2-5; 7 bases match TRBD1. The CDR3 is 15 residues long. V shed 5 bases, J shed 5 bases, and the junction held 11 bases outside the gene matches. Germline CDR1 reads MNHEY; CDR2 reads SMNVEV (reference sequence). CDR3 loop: CASSRNRGPRETQYF. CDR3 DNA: TGTGCCAGCAGTCGGAACAGGGGACCTAGGGAGACCCAGTACTTC.

The CDR3 DNA reads as TGTGCCAGCAGCTCGAGCTCGGATAGCAATCAGCCCCAGCATTTT. It translates to CASSSSSDSNQPQHF. The rearrangement uses TRBV7-2 and TRBJ1-5; D is unresolved. This CDR3 is 15 amino acids long. CDR1 is SGHTA, CDR2 FQGNSA, per germline. Trimming took off 4 bases at V and 0 bases at J, with 10 bases between the two ends.

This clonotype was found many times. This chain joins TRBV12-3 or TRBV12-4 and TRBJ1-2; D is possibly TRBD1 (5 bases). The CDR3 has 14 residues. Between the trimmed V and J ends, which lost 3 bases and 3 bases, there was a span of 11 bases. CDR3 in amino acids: CASSFGQGDYGYTF. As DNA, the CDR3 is TGTGCCAGCAGTTTTGGGCAGGGAGACTATGGCTACACCTTC.

This CDR3 reads CASSLSAGPSLRNEQFF. The CDR3 DNA reads TGCGCCAGCAGCTTGTCGGCAGGCCCATCCCTACGGAATGAGCAGTTCTTC. The chain joins TRBV5-1 to TRBJ2-1; D not resolved. This CDR3 has 17 amino acids. The V gene's germline CDR1 is SGHRS and CDR2 YFSETQ. V was pared by 1 base and J by 7 bases, with 21 bases between.

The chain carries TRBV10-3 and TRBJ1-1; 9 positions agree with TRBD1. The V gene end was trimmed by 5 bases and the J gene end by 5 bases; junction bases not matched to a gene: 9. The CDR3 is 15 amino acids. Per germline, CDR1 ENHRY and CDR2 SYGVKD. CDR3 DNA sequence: TGTGCCATCAGTTCATCGGGACAGGGTTGGACTGAAGCTTTCTTT. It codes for CAISSSGQGWTEAFF.

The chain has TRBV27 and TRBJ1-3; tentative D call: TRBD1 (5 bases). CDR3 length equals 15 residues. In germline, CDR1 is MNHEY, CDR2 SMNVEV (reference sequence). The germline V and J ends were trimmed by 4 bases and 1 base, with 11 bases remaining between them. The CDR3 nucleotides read TGTGCCAGCAGTTCACGGACAAATTCTGGAAACACCATATATTTT. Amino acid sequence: CASSSRTNSGNTIYF.

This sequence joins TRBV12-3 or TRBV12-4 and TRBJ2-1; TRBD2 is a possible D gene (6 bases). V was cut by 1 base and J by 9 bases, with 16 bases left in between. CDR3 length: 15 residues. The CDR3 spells CASSLGSAGKGEQFF. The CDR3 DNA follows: TGTGCCAGCAGTTTAGGATCAGCGGGTAAGGGTGAGCAGTTCTTC.

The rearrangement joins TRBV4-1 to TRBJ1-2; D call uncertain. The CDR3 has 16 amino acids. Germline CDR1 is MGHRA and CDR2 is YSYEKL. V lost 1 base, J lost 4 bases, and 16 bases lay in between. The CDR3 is CASSQAESARSYGYTF. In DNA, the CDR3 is TGCGCCAGCAGCCAAGCAGAGTCAGCCCGGAGCTATGGCTACACCTTC.

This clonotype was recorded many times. Written as DNA, the CDR3 is TGTGCCAGCAGCTTCATGGGCTCGAATCAGCCCCAGCATTTT. Translation: CASSFMGSNQPQHF. The chain couples TRBV7-2 to TRBJ1-5; no definite D call. V was shortened by 3 bases and J by 4 bases, with 10 bases between the two germline ends. CDR1 is SGHTA and CDR2 is FQGNSA in the germline V gene. There are 14 residues in the CDR3.

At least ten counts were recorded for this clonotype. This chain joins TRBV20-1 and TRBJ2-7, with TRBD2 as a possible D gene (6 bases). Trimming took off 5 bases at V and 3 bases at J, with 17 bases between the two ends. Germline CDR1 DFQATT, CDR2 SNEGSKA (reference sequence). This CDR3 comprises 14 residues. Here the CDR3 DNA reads TGCAGTGCTGCCCTGAGTCGGGGGAGCTACGAGCAGTACTTC. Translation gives CSAALSRGSYEQYF.